This T cell receptor beta chain was documented in a study of T-cell memory formation after mild COVID-19. Notes on this clonotype: No antigen is known for it.

This CDR3 contains 16 residues. V was clipped by 5 bases and J by 8 bases, with 21 bases between them. Germline values: CDR1 SGHTA, CDR2 FQGNSA. The study, taken as a whole, reports: Most CD4+ clones that shrank were in CM and EM, while CD8+ ones turned up in EMRA.

TCRdb fed the 5' RACE reads into MiXCR, producing one record per CDR3 protein. The data contain 40,000 to 60,000 distinct CDR3 sequences, less than 35% of them seen just once; the ten biggest clones take up 40% to 50%. Sequencing was carried out using PBMCs or a T cell subset sorted from them (not recorded which). This sequence originates from a man aged 18 to 35 who had mild COVID-19 (a few samples of this study predate the infection). Cell type and time point are not known. The rearrangement joins TRBV7-2 to TRBJ1-4; a weak D match, TRBD1 (6 bases). The CDR3 here is CASSRTTGSRGEKLFF. The CDR3 nucleotides are TGTGCCAGCAGCAGAACAACAGGGAGTAGGGGGGAAAAACTGTTTTTT. The full variable domain, in which reference TRBV7-2 and TRBJ1-4 provide the parts outside the CDR3, is GAGVSQSPSNKVTEKGKDVELRCDPISGHTALYWYRQSLGQGLEFLIYFQGNSAPDKSGLPSDRFSAERTGGSVSTLTIQRTQQEDSAVYLCASSRTTGSRGEKLFFGSGTQLSVL.